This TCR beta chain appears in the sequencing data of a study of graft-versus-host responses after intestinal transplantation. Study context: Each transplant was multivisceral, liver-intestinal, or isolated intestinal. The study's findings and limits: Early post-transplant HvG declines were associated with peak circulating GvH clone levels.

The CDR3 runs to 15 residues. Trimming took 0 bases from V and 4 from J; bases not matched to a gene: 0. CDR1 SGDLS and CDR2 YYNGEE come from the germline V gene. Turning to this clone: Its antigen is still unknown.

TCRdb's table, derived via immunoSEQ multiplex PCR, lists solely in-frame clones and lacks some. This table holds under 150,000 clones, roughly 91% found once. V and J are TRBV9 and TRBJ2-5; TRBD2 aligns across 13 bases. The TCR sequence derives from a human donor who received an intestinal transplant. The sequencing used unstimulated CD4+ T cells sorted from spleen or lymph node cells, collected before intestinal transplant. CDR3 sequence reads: CASSVGLAGGETQYF. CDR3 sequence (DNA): TGTGCCAGCAGCGTAGGACTAGCGGGAGGAGAGACCCAGTACTTC.